This entry lists 23 T cell receptor beta chains sequenced from one sample in a study of T-cell reconstitution after alpha-beta-depleted transplantation in children (TCRdb year 2016). Library creation used PCR. The data were produced on an Illumina HiSeq 2500. TCR libraries were prepared with molecular barcoding, using unique molecular identifiers to normalize TCRbeta repertoire quantification. TCRdb reprocessed the public reads (quality trimming at Q25 with fastp, clone calling with MiXCR) and kept in-frame beta chains. Merged by CDR3 protein, the rows form single entries marked with the most common genes and DNA. The sample table holds some 300,000 distinct CDR3 sequences, of which around a tenth were seen once. The ten largest clonotypes hold around 2.3% of the sample. Sequencing was performed on PBMCs from the stem cell graft donor, taken from the stem cell graft. Receptor source: a human donor who donated a stem cell graft to a child with acute lymphoblastic leukemia.

This clonotype was picked up a small number of times. The CDR3 DNA sequence: TGCGCCAGCAGCTCGGAGGGACAGGGGATCTACGAGCAGTACTTC. Its protein product is CASSSEGQGIYEQYF. The J gene is TRBJ2-7, the V gene TRBV4-1; TRBD1 matches at 10 bases. V trimming: 5 bases; J trimming: 3 bases; junction bases outside the gene matches: 7. The CDR3 covers 15 residues. Germline assignment: CDR1 MGHRA and CDR2 YSYEKL.

This rearrangement joins TRBV7-6 to TRBJ1-1; maybe TRBD1 (5 bases). Trimming stripped 1 base from V and 5 bases from J, with 14 bases between. CDR1 and CDR2 (germline): SGHVS, FNYEAQ. The CDR3 length is 15 residues. The CDR3 protein is CASSLELGRKTEAFF. Written as DNA, the CDR3 is TGTGCCAGCAGCTTAGAATTGGGGCGGAAAACTGAAGCTTTCTTT.

This clonotype has a single count. The junction departs from the called germline gene at one end, perhaps through a read error. The chain links TRBV19 to TRBJ2-1; D not certain. In germline, CDR1 is LNHDA, CDR2 SQIVND (reference sequence). The CDR3 runs to 12 residues. CDR3 residues: CASRIWNGEQFF. The CDR3 DNA follows: TGTGCCAGTCGTATTTGGAATGGTGAGCAGTTCTTC.

The chain uses TRBV7-9 and TRBJ2-1; D is undetermined. The germline CDR1 and CDR2 sequences are SEHNR and FQNEAQ (reference sequence). This CDR3 contains 11 residues. The V end lost 7 bases, the J end lost 5 bases, and 6 bases lay between the germline ends. CDR3 protein: CASTSDNEQFF. Written as DNA, the CDR3 is TGTGCCAGCACCTCAGACAATGAGCAGTTCTTC.

This clonotype appeared many times. The genes are TRBV28 and TRBJ2-3; no clear D. Trimming took off 8 bases at V and 1 base at J, with 7 bases between the two ends. The CDR3 covers 12 residues. Germline assignment: CDR1 MDHEN and CDR2 SYDVKM. CDR3: CASSGGTDTQYF. Here the CDR3 DNA reads TGTGCCAGCTCAGGAGGCACAGATACGCAGTATTTT.

This clonotype was seen at least ten times. The chain combines TRBV12-3 or TRBV12-4 with TRBJ2-7; no clear D gene. CDR3 length: 12 residues. The V gene lost 2 bases and the J gene lost 2 bases, with 4 bases spanning the gap. Here the CDR3 reads CASSLQTYEQYF. The CDR3, as DNA: TGTGCCAGCAGTTTACAGACCTACGAGCAGTACTTC.

This clonotype was counted ten times or more. This rearrangement joins TRBV9 to TRBJ2-2; 7 bases are shared with TRBD1. The V gene's germline CDR1 is SGDLS and CDR2 YYNGEE. The ends lost 0 bases at V and 7 bases at J; junction bases unmatched: 12. CDR3 size: 17 residues. DNA for the CDR3: TGTGCCAGCAGCGTAGCTAGACAGGGAATATTTTACGGGGAGCTGTTTTTT. This gives the protein CASSVARQGIFYGELFF. Based on the CDR3 plus reference TRBV9 and TRBJ2-2, the full variable domain is DSGVTQTPKHLITATGQRVTLRCSPRSGDLSVYWYQQSLDQGLQFLIQYYNGEERAKGNILERFSAQQFPDLHSELNLSSLELGDSALYFCASSVARQGIFYGELFFGEGSRLTVL.

In this sample, this clonotype turned up a few times. V is TRBV5-6 and J is TRBJ2-7; D is unclear. The V and J ends lost 3 bases and 6 bases respectively, with 13 bases between them. Germline assignment: CDR1 SGHDT and CDR2 YYEEEE. The CDR3 loop spans 13 amino acids. The CDR3 sequence: CASSSLSGGEQYF. Here the CDR3 DNA reads TGTGCCAGCAGCTCCTTATCGGGCGGCGAGCAGTACTTC.

This clonotype was detected only a few times. The rearrangement joins TRBV30 to TRBJ1-4; 12 nucleotides line up with TRBD1. CDR3 length equals 17 residues. V gave up 3 bases and J gave up 8 bases; unmatched junction bases: 13. Germline V gene lookup returns CDR1 GTSNPN and CDR2 SVGIG (reference sequence). The CDR3 region is CAWSSWGTGGDGEKLFF. DNA of the CDR3: TGTGCCTGGAGCTCGTGGGGGACAGGGGGCGACGGAGAAAAACTGTTTTTT.

This clonotype came up many times. The chain couples TRBV5-5 to TRBJ2-7; weak D call: TRBD1 (6 bases). Deletions cut 4 bases from V and 3 bases from J, with 17 bases between. Germline-derived CDR1 and CDR2 are SGHKS and YYEKEE (reference sequence). CDR3 length: 15 residues. The CDR3, as DNA: TGTGCCAGCAGCGGGACGGACAGAGGCAGCTACGAGCAGTACTTC. Amino acids: CASSGTDRGSYEQYF.

J is TRBJ1-2 and V is TRBV5-1, with unresolved D. The length of the CDR3 is 16 residues. Germline lookup yields CDR1 SGHRS and CDR2 YFSETQ. Deletions cut 2 bases from V and 5 bases from J, with 19 bases between. The CDR3 DNA reads TGCGCCAGCAGCTTTAGGGTACCCTCTATGATTTATGGCTACACCTTC. It translates to CASSFRVPSMIYGYTF.

A few counts support this clonotype. The V gene is TRBV24-1, the J gene TRBJ2-3; D unclear. Germline CDR1 and CDR2: KGHDR and SFDVKD. Trimming shortened V by 5 bases and J by 0 bases, and 17 bases separated the two germline ends. CDR3 length: 17 residues. The CDR3 DNA reads TGTGCCACCAGTGTACGCGCGGTGGGGTCTAGCACAGATACGCAGTATTTT. This translates into CATSVRAVGSSTDTQYF.

This clonotype was found a few times. The chain combines TRBV14 with TRBJ2-1; D gene unclear. Germline V gene data show CDR1 as SGHDN and CDR2 as FVKESK. Trimming stripped 2 bases from V and 6 bases from J, with 11 bases between. The CDR3 is 14 residues long. The chain's CDR3 is CASSQFQKANEQFF. The CDR3 DNA reads as TGTGCCAGCAGCCAATTCCAAAAAGCCAATGAGCAGTTCTTC.

The V call is TRBV20-1, the J call TRBJ2-7; weak D call: TRBD1 (6 bases). V was pared by 0 bases and J by 5 bases, with 14 bases between. Germline CDR1 and CDR2: DFQATT and SNEGSKA (reference sequence). The CDR3 extends over 14 amino acids. CDR3 loop: CSARDGTGFNEQYF. DNA for the CDR3: TGCAGTGCTAGAGATGGAACAGGGTTCAACGAGCAGTACTTC.

Many counts were recorded for this clonotype. This chain connects TRBV4-1 to TRBJ1-3; D is undetermined. V was shortened by 1 base and J by 0 bases, with 7 bases between the two germline ends. Germline-derived CDR1 and CDR2 are MGHRA and YSYEKL. This CDR3 region has 15 residues. DNA of the CDR3: TGCGCCAGCAGCCAAGGAGGAAACTCTGGAAACACCATATATTTT. This gives the protein CASSQGGNSGNTIYF.

The chain links TRBV5-1 to TRBJ1-1; tentatively, D is TRBD1 (5 bases). Trimming took 0 bases from V and 3 from J, leaving 9 bases between them. The length of the CDR3 is 14 residues. Germline CDR1 reads SGHRS; CDR2 reads YFSETQ. Written as DNA, the CDR3 is TGCGCCAGCAGCTTGGCCCCAGGGCACACTGAAGCTTTCTTT. Its translation is CASSLAPGHTEAFF.

This clonotype was observed at least ten times. This chain links TRBV27 with TRBJ1-5; 7 bases fit TRBD1. Losses at the gene ends were 10 bases for V and 4 bases for J; bases not matched to a gene: 4. CDR1 MNHEY and CDR2 SMNVEV come from the germline V gene (reference sequence). This CDR3 is built from 12 residues. The DNA for the CDR3 is TGTGCCACCCGGACAGGAAATCAGCCCCAGCATTTT. It specifies CATRTGNQPQHF.

The chain combines TRBV20-1 with TRBJ2-5; 8 bases fit TRBD1. Germline lookup yields CDR1 DFQATT and CDR2 SNEGSKA (reference sequence). The CDR3 has 16 residues. The trim removed 6 bases at V and 5 bases at J, leaving 17 bases unmatched. The CDR3 DNA is TGCAGTGCCACGACCTTCAGGGGGCGCCGGGGGGAGACCCAGTACTTC. Translation: CSATTFRGRRGETQYF.

The chain carries TRBV11-1 and TRBJ2-7; possible D gene TRBD1, 5 bases. V was clipped by 5 bases and J by 5 bases, with 13 bases between them. This CDR3 is 13 amino acids long. CDR1 and CDR2 from the germline V gene are SGHAT and FQDESV (reference sequence). The CDR3 DNA reads as TGTGCCAGCAGCACGGTCCTACAGGACGAGCAGTACTTC. Its protein is CASSTVLQDEQYF. The full variable domain, completed using reference TRBV11-1 and TRBJ2-7, is EAEVAQSPRYKITEKSQAVAFWCDPISGHATLYWYRQILGQGPELLVQFQDESVVDDSQLPKDRFSAERLKGVDSTLKIQPAELGDSAMYLCASSTVLQDEQYFGPGTRLTVT.

The gene calls are TRBV7-9 and TRBJ2-7; TRBD2 might be the D (6 bases). The CDR3 extends over 15 amino acids. From germline, CDR1 is SEHNR and CDR2 FQNEAQ (reference sequence). V lost 4 bases, J lost 3 bases, and 16 bases lay in between. In nucleotides, the CDR3 is TGTGCCAGCAGCTGGGGGTCGGGACTCATCTACGAGCAGTACTTC. Its protein is CASSWGSGLIYEQYF. The variable domain in full, completed from reference TRBV7-9 and TRBJ2-7, reads DTGVSQNPRHKITKRGQNVTFRCDPISEHNRLYWYRQTLGQGPEFLTYFQNEAQLEKSRLLSDRFSAERPKGSFSTLEIQRTEQGDSAMYLCASSWGSGLIYEQYFGPGTRLTVT.

This clonotype was seen many times. The V and J genes are TRBV12-3 or TRBV12-4 and TRBJ2-7; D is ambiguous. The V end lost 1 base, the J end lost 2 bases, and 9 bases lay between the germline ends. This CDR3 contains 14 residues. CDR3 sequence reads: CASSLGPEAYEQYF. The CDR3 DNA reads as TGTGCCAGCAGTTTAGGGCCGGAAGCCTACGAGCAGTACTTC.

The chain employs TRBV12-3 or TRBV12-4 and TRBJ1-1; D remains ambiguous. V was cut by 3 bases and J by 0 bases, with 8 bases left in between. The CDR3 is 14 amino acids. CDR3 bases: TGTGCCAGCAGTTTTCGTCAGGTGAACACTGAAGCTTTCTTT. Translating gives CASSFRQVNTEAFF.

There are a few counts of this clonotype. The rearrangement joins TRBV5-1 to TRBJ1-5; 9 positions match TRBD1. This CDR3 is 13 amino acids long. The ends lost 2 bases at V and 11 bases at J; junction bases unmatched: 5. Germline V gives CDR1 SGHRS, CDR2 YFSETQ. The CDR3 nucleotides read TGCGCCAGCAGCTTTGACAGGGGGGAGTCCCAGCATTTT. Encoded protein: CASSFDRGESQHF.